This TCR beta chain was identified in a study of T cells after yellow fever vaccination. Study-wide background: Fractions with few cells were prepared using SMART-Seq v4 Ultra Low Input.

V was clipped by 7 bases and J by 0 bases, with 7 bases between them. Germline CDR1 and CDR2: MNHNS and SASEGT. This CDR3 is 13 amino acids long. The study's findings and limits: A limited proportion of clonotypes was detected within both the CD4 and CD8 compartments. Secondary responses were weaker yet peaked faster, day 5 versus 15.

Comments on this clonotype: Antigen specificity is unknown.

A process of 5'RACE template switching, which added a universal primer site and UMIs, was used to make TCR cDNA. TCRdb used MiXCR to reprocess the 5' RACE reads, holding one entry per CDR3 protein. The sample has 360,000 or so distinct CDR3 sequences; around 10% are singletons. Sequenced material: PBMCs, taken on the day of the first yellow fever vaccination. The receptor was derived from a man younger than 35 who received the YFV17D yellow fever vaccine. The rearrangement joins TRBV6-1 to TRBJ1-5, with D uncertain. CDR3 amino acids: CASKVHSNQPQHF. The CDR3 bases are TGTGCCAGCAAGGTGCATAGCAATCAGCCCCAGCATTTT.